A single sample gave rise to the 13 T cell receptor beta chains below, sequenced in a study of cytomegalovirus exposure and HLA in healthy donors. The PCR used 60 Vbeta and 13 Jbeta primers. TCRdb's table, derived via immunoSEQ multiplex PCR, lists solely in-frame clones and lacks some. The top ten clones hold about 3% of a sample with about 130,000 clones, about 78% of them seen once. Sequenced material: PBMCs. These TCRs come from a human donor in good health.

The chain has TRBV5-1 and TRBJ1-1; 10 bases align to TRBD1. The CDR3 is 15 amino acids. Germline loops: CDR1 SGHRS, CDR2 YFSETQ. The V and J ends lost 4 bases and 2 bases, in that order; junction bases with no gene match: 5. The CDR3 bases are TGCGCCAGCAGCGCCCGACAGGGGGCAAACACTGAAGCTTTCTTT. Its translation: CASSARQGANTEAFF. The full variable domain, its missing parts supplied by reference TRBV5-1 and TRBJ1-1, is KAGVTQTPRYLIKTRGQQVTLSCSPISGHRSVSWYQQTPGQGLQFLFEYFSETQRNKGNFPGRFSGRQFSNSRSEMNVSTLELGDSALYLCASSARQGANTEAFFGQGTRLTVV.

The CDR3 coding sequence is TGCAGCGTTGGGCTAGCGGGAGCGGTCGGGGAGCTGTTTTTT. Encoded protein: CSVGLAGAVGELFF. The chain links TRBV29-1 to TRBJ2-2, with 10 positions matching TRBD2. CDR1 and CDR2 from the germline V gene are SQVTM and ANQGSEA. This CDR3 has 14 residues. J lost 7 bases, V lost 4 bases, and 6 bases had no gene match.

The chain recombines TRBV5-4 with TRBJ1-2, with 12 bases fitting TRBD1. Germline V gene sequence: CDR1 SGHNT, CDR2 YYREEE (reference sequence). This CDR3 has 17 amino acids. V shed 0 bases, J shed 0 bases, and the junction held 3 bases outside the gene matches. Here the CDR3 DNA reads TGTGCCAGCAGCTTGGCCCGGGACAGGGGGCCTAACTATGGCTACACCTTC. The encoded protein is CASSLARDRGPNYGYTF.

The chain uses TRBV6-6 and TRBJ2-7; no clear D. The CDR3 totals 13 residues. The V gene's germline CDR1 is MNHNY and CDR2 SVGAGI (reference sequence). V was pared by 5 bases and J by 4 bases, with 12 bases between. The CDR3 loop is CASSRAEKYEQYF. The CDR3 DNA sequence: TGTGCCAGCAGTCGTGCGGAGAAATACGAGCAGTACTTC.

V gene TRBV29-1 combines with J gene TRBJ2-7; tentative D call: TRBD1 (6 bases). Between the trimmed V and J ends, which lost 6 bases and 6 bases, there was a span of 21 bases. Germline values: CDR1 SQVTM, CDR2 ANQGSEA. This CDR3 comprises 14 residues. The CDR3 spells CSVATGTQGGEQYF. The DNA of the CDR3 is TGCAGCGTCGCCACCGGGACCCAAGGGGGCGAGCAGTACTTC.

Written as DNA, the CDR3 is TGTGCCAGCAGCTTGGTGGGGAGGGCGGTGAATGGCTACACCTTC. Translated: CASSLVGRAVNGYTF. The chain recombines TRBV5-6 with TRBJ1-2; D unclear. Germline V gives CDR1 SGHDT, CDR2 YYEEEE. V was cut by 0 bases and J by 6 bases, with 15 bases left in between. The CDR3 totals 15 residues.

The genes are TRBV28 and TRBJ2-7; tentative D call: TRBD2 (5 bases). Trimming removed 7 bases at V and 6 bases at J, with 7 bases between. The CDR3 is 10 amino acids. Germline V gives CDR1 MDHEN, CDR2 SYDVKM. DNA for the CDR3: TGTGCCAGCAAGGCGGGCGAGCAGTACTTC. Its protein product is CASKAGEQYF. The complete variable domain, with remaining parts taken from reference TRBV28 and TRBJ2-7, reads DVKVTQSSRYLVKRTGEKVFLECVQDMDHENMFWYRQDPGLGLRLIYFSYDVKMKEKGDIPEGYSVSREKKERFSLILESASTNQTSMYLCASKAGEQYFGPGTRLTVT.

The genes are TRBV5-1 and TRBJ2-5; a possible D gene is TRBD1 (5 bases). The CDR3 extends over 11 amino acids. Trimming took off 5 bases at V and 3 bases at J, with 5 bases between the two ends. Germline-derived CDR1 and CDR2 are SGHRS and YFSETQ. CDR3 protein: CASRGEETQYF. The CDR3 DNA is TGCGCCAGCAGAGGGGAAGAGACCCAGTACTTC.

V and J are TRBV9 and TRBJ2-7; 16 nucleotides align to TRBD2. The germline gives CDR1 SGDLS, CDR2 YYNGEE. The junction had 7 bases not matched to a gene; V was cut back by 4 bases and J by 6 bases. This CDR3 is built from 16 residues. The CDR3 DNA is TGTGCCAGCAGCCAGGGACTAGCGGGAGGGTTCGGCGAGCAGTACTTC. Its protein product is CASSQGLAGGFGEQYF.

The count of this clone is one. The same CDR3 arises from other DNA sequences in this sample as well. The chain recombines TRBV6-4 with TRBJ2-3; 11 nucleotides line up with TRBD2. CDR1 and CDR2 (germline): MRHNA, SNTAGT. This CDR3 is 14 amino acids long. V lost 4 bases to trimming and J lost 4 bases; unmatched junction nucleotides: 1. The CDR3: CASSVAGGPDTQYF. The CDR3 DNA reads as TGTGCCAGCAGTGTAGCGGGAGGGCCAGATACGCAGTATTTT.

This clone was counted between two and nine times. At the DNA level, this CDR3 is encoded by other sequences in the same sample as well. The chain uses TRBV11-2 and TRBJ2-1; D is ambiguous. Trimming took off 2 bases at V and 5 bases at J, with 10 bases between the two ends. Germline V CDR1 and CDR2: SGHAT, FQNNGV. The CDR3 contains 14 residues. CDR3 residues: CASSLSGFDNEQFF. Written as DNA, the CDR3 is TGTGCCAGCAGCTTATCGGGTTTCGACAATGAGCAGTTCTTC.

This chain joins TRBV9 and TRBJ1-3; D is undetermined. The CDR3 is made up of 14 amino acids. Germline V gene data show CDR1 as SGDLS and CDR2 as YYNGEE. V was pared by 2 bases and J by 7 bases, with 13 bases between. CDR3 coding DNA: TGTGCCAGCAGCGTGGGTGGGCCCGACAACACCATATATTTT. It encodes CASSVGGPDNTIYF.

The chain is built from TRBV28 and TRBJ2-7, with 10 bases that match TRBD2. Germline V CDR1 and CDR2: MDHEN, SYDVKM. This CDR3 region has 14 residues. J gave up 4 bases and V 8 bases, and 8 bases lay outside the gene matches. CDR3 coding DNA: TGTGCCAGCCGCCTAGCGGGAGCTACGTACGAGCAGTACTTC. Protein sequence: CASRLAGATYEQYF.